The 30 T cell receptor beta chains below were found in one sample sequenced in a study of blood T cell repertoires in COVID-19. TCRdb's table, derived via immunoSEQ multiplex PCR, lists solely in-frame clones and lacks some. The sample holds about 50,000 clones, roughly nine tenths seen once. Specimen: peripheral blood. The source is a human donor in a cohort sampled during active COVID-19.

The chain combines TRBV4-3 with TRBJ2-3; a possible D gene is TRBD2 (6 bases). The CDR3 is 16 amino acids. The ends were cut back, 0 bases at V and 2 bases at J, with 12 bases in the middle. Germline values: CDR1 LGHNA, CDR2 YSLEER. CDR3 sequence (DNA): TGCGCCAGCAGCCAAGATTTCGGGGGACCCACAGATACGCAGTATTTT. Translated, it gives CASSQDFGGPTDTQYF.

The genes are TRBV6-5 and TRBJ2-3; D remains ambiguous. The CDR3 is made up of 15 amino acids. The germline V gene has CDR1 MNHEY and CDR2 SVGAGI. V lost 6 bases, J lost 2 bases, and 15 bases lay in between. CDR3 nucleotides: TGTGCCAGCAGGTCCCCGAGGCCGGACACAGATACGCAGTATTTT. As protein: CASRSPRPDTDTQYF.

This chain links TRBV5-6 with TRBJ2-6; TRBD1 aligns across 7 bases. V shed 2 bases and J 2 bases; nucleotides not matched to a gene: 1. The V gene's germline CDR1 is SGHDT and CDR2 YYEEEE. The CDR3 runs 15 residues. The CDR3 DNA follows: TGTGCCAGCAGCTTCACAGGGGCTGGGGCCAACGTCCTGACTTTC. Protein product: CASSFTGAGANVLTF.

The chain is built from TRBV7-2 and TRBJ2-2; 7 bases are shared with TRBD2. V trimming: 8 bases; J trimming: 2 bases; junction bases outside the gene matches: 5. The CDR3 consists of 14 residues. In germline, CDR1 is SGHTA, CDR2 FQGNSA. CDR3 protein: CASRASGNTGELFF. The CDR3 DNA reads TGTGCCAGCCGGGCTAGCGGTAACACCGGGGAGCTGTTTTTT.

This sequence joins TRBV6-5 and TRBJ1-2; 9 nucleotides line up with TRBD1. V lost 6 bases to trimming and J lost 1 base; unmatched junction nucleotides: 3. This CDR3 comprises 14 residues. Per germline, CDR1 MNHEY and CDR2 SVGAGI. For the CDR3, the DNA is TGTGCCAGCAGAGGGACAGGGATTAACTATGGCTACACCTTC. Translation: CASRGTGINYGYTF.

The gene calls are TRBV7-2 and TRBJ2-1; 7 nucleotides agree with TRBD2. J was trimmed by 10 bases and V by 6 bases; bases with no gene match: 15. This CDR3 region has 15 residues. Germline values: CDR1 SGHTA, CDR2 FQGNSA. The CDR3 bases are TGTGCCAGCAGGGCTCCCGGGAGGCGGGCTAGGGAGCAGTTCTTC. It yields the protein CASRAPGRRAREQFF.

The chain has TRBV27 and TRBJ1-5; no clear D gene. V was shortened by 3 bases and J by 5 bases, with 8 bases between the two germline ends. This CDR3 spans 13 amino acids. The V gene's germline CDR1 is MNHEY and CDR2 SMNVEV (reference sequence). CDR3 protein: CASSLVSDQPQHF. The CDR3 DNA sequence: TGTGCCAGCAGTTTGGTCAGCGATCAGCCCCAGCATTTT.

The V call is TRBV6-2 or TRBV6-3, the J call TRBJ2-1; TRBD1 matches 7 bases. CDR1 MNHEY and CDR2 SVGEGT come from the germline V gene. Trimming cost V 3 bases and J 6 bases; bases outside gene matches: 5. This CDR3 is built from 14 residues. The CDR3 is CASSYEGAGNEQFF. CDR3 nucleotides: TGTGCCAGCAGTTATGAGGGGGCAGGCAATGAGCAGTTCTTC.

This chain links TRBV29-1 with TRBJ2-5, with TRBD1 as a possible D gene (5 bases). This CDR3 has 11 amino acids. V lost 7 bases and J 5 bases, leaving 11 bases between the germline ends. In germline, CDR1 is SQVTM, CDR2 ANQGSEA. As DNA, the CDR3 is TGCAGCGCCAAAGGGGTGGAGACCCAGTACTTC. Amino acids: CSAKGVETQYF.

This sequence joins TRBV5-3 and TRBJ1-5; tentative D call: TRBD1 (5 bases). TRBV5-3 is an ORF, and what it does is uncertain. V was cut by 0 bases and J by 1 base, with 5 bases left in between. This CDR3 spans 14 amino acids. In nucleotides, the CDR3 is TGTGCCAGAAGCTTGGGACAGAGCAATCAGCCCCAGCATTTT. This translates into CARSLGQSNQPQHF.

V and J are TRBV20-1 and TRBJ2-1, with D perhaps matching TRBD2 (6 bases). The CDR3 contains 10 residues. The V end was cut by 6 bases, the J end by 6 bases, with 6 bases between. CDR1 is DFQATT, CDR2 SNEGSKA, per germline (reference sequence). The CDR3 nucleotides are TGCAGTGCGGGGGGCAATGAGCAGTTCTTC. Protein product: CSAGGNEQFF.

Points on this clone: This CDR3 is also generated by other DNA sequences in the sample. The V call is TRBV14, the J call TRBJ1-2; TRBD1 matches 9 bases. Germline lookup yields CDR1 SGHDN and CDR2 FVKESK. J was trimmed by 6 bases and V by 4 bases; bases with no gene match: 12. CDR3 length: 16 residues. The CDR3 DNA follows: TGTGCCAGCAGCCCGAAGGGAACAGGGGGCGTTGATGGCTACACCTTC. Amino acids: CASSPKGTGGVDGYTF.

The rearrangement uses TRBV30 and TRBJ1-3; 10 nucleotides line up with TRBD1. This CDR3 comprises 13 residues. Germline loops: CDR1 GTSNPN, CDR2 SVGIG (reference sequence). V gave up 8 bases and J gave up 4 bases; unmatched junction bases: 5. This CDR3 reads CARGTGAGNTIYF. DNA for the CDR3: TGTGCCCGCGGGACAGGGGCCGGAAACACCATATATTTT.

The V gene is TRBV3-1 (or the pseudogene TRBV3-2), the J gene TRBJ2-2, with TRBD1 identical over 8 bases. The CDR3 loop spans 16 amino acids. V lost 1 base to trimming and J lost 7 bases; unmatched junction nucleotides: 8. The germline gives CDR1 LGHDT, CDR2 YNNKEL (reference sequence). CDR3 sequence reads: CASSQGTGISGGELFF. The CDR3 DNA sequence: TGTGCCAGCAGCCAAGGGACAGGGATCAGTGGCGGGGAGCTGTTTTTT.

J is TRBJ1-5 and V is TRBV6-5; D possibly corresponds to TRBD1 (6 bases). The germline gives CDR1 MNHEY, CDR2 SVGAGI. Trimming pared 5 bases from V and 1 base from J, leaving 12 bases between. The CDR3 is 15 residues long. The CDR3 spells CASSRDTTSNQPQHF. The CDR3 DNA follows: TGTGCCAGCAGTCGGGACACCACAAGCAATCAGCCCCAGCATTTT.

The chain employs TRBV5-6 and TRBJ1-5, with 8 bases identical to TRBD1. Trimming cost V 3 bases and J 6 bases; bases outside gene matches: 5. The CDR3 extends over 14 amino acids. From germline, CDR1 is SGHDT and CDR2 YYEEEE. CDR3 bases: TGTGCCAGCAGCTATCGACAGGGGCCTCAGCCCCAGCATTTT. Translated, it gives CASSYRQGPQPQHF.

The chain combines TRBV19 with TRBJ1-5; D gene uncertain. Germline lookup yields CDR1 LNHDA and CDR2 SQIVND (reference sequence). Trimming removed 5 bases from V and 7 bases from J, with 12 bases in between. CDR3 size: 13 residues. The CDR3 nucleotides are TGTGCCAGTAGTCTCTCAAGGGAGCAGCCCCAGCATTTT. This codes for CASSLSREQPQHF. Using reference TRBV19 and TRBJ1-5 for the parts outside the CDR3, the full variable domain is DGGITQSPKYLFRKEGQNVTLSCEQNLNHDAMYWYRQDPGQGLRLIYYSQIVNDFQKGDIAEGYSVSREKKESFPLTVTSAQKNPTAFYLCASSLSREQPQHFGDGTRLSIL.

The rearrangement joins TRBV19 to TRBJ2-1; tentatively, D is TRBD1 (6 bases). V was cut by 5 bases and J by 10 bases, with 21 bases left in between. This CDR3 is built from 15 residues. Germline lookup yields CDR1 LNHDA and CDR2 SQIVND (reference sequence). CDR3 sequence (DNA): TGTGCCAGTAGTCAATCCCCTGCAGGGGCTCCCGAGCAGTTCTTC. This translates into CASSQSPAGAPEQFF.

The J gene is TRBJ2-7, the V gene TRBV18; D possibly corresponds to TRBD1 (6 bases). There are 15 residues in the CDR3. Looked up from germline, CDR1 is KGHSH and CDR2 is LQKENI. Deletions cut 4 bases from V and 5 bases from J, with 18 bases between. CDR3 protein: CASSRSTGTGHEQYF. CDR3 nucleotide sequence: TGTGCCAGCTCACGAAGCACAGGGACGGGGCACGAGCAGTACTTC.

CDR3 nucleotides: TGTGCCAGCAGCTTGTCCTCCTTCAGCTCTGGGGCCAACGTCCTGACTTTC. Translated: CASSLSSFSSGANVLTF. V is TRBV7-2 and J is TRBJ2-6; no definite D call. Germline V gene lookup returns CDR1 SGHTA and CDR2 FQGNSA. The CDR3 spans 17 residues. V dropped 3 bases and J dropped 0 bases, with 12 bases sitting between them.

The chain has TRBV6-2 or TRBV6-3 and TRBJ2-4; 9 bases are a match to TRBD1. There are 15 residues in the CDR3. V was clipped by 2 bases and J by 5 bases; unmatched bases: 4. CDR1 is MNHEY and CDR2 is SVGEGT in the germline V gene. In nucleotides, the CDR3 is TGTGCCAGCAGTTACGGGGGGACAGGGCAAAACATTCAGTACTTC. It is translated as CASSYGGTGQNIQYF.

The chain links TRBV7-6 to TRBJ2-1; D uncertain. Trimming shortened V by 2 bases and J by 7 bases, and 9 bases separated the two germline ends. The CDR3 sequence is 13 residues long. Germline V gene sequence: CDR1 SGHVS, CDR2 FNYEAQ. This CDR3 is CASSLSPVNEQFF. Here the CDR3 DNA reads TGTGCCAGCAGCTTAAGTCCAGTAAATGAGCAGTTCTTC.

This clone has only one observation. The V call is TRBV15, the J call TRBJ1-5, with D perhaps matching TRBD1 (5 bases). V was clipped by 1 base and J by 6 bases, with 16 bases between them. CDR3 length: 16 residues. Per the germline V gene, CDR1 is LNHNV and CDR2 is YYDKDF (reference sequence). CDR3 coding DNA: TGTGCCACCAGCAGAGGGGGAAAGGGGATTGGTCAGCCCCAGCATTTT. Translation gives CATSRGGKGIGQPQHF.

This chain links TRBV29-1 with TRBJ2-1, with TRBD1 identical over 8 bases. The CDR3 is made up of 15 amino acids. V lost 1 base to trimming and J lost 6 bases; unmatched junction nucleotides: 8. Germline V gene sequence: CDR1 SQVTM, CDR2 ANQGSEA. The CDR3 DNA follows: TGCAGCGTTGAAGTCGCGACAGGGGTAGGCAATGAGCAGTTCTTC. Its protein product is CSVEVATGVGNEQFF.

The chain has TRBV19 and TRBJ1-5; D perhaps matches TRBD1 (5 bases). The length of the CDR3 is 15 residues. Between the trimmed V and J ends, which lost 7 bases and 0 bases, there was a span of 13 bases. Germline V lookup: CDR1 LNHDA, CDR2 SQIVND (reference sequence). The CDR3, as DNA: TGTGCCAGTACCTCGGCAGGGATTAGCAATCAGCCCCAGCATTTT. Its translation is CASTSAGISNQPQHF.

The gene calls are TRBV18 and TRBJ1-2; 12 nucleotides align to TRBD1. The germline V gene has CDR1 KGHSH and CDR2 LQKENI. V shed 8 bases, J shed 8 bases, and the junction held 15 bases outside the gene matches. This CDR3 has 16 residues. CDR3 coding DNA: TGTGCCAGCACTTCCGGGACAGGGGGCGGTGATGTCGGCTACACCTTC. It codes for CASTSGTGGGDVGYTF.

The rearrangement uses TRBV28 and TRBJ2-5, with a tentative D call TRBD1 (5 bases). This CDR3 contains 13 residues. V lost 3 bases and J lost 5, with 10 bases in between. Per the germline V gene, CDR1 is MDHEN and CDR2 is SYDVKM. CDR3 amino acids: CASSFRVRETQYF. CDR3 coding DNA: TGTGCCAGCAGTTTCAGGGTTCGGGAGACCCAGTACTTC.

The chain is built from TRBV15 and TRBJ2-1, with 9 bases lining up with TRBD2. The junction had 11 bases not matched to a gene; V was cut back by 7 bases and J by 7 bases. The CDR3 length is 15 residues. Germline CDR1 and CDR2: LNHNV and YYDKDF (reference sequence). DNA for the CDR3: TGTGCCACCAATACTCTAGCGGGGTATCGGAATGAGCAGTTCTTC. Its protein product is CATNTLAGYRNEQFF.

The chain links TRBV5-4 to TRBJ2-5, with D possibly matching TRBD2 (5 bases). The V end was cut by 3 bases, the J end by 0 bases, with 15 bases between. The CDR3 is made up of 16 amino acids. Germline CDR1 SGHNT, CDR2 YYREEE (reference sequence). This CDR3 is CASSSRAAAYQETQYF. CDR3 coding DNA: TGTGCCAGCAGCTCGCGAGCGGCAGCGTACCAAGAGACCCAGTACTTC.

The chain is built from TRBV28 and TRBJ2-1, with 12 nucleotides matching TRBD2. The CDR3 extends over 15 amino acids. Per the germline V gene, CDR1 is MDHEN and CDR2 is SYDVKM. The ends lost 6 bases at V and 5 bases at J; junction bases unmatched: 5. CDR3 amino acids: CASSLAGGVDNEQFF. The CDR3 region has the DNA TGTGCCAGCAGCCTAGCGGGGGGGGTCGACAATGAGCAGTTCTTC.